These 26 T cell receptor beta chains share one sample of origin, sequenced in a study of cytotoxic CD8 clonotypes in ibrutinib-treated CLL. Produced via immunoSEQ multiplex PCR; TCRdb's table is partial and in-frame only. The table includes some 130,000 clones, over 75% detected once. The input for sequencing was PBMCs, taken after 24 months of ibrutinib treatment. The receptor source for this set is a human donor with chronic lymphocytic leukemia.

The chain employs TRBV4-1 and TRBJ1-4, with TRBD1 as a possible D gene (5 bases). This CDR3 spans 16 amino acids. Looked up from germline, CDR1 is MGHRA and CDR2 is YSYEKL. Deletions cut 4 bases from V and 2 bases from J, with 14 bases between. This chain's CDR3 is CASSLDAGRTNEKLFF. CDR3 sequence (DNA): TGCGCCAGCAGCCTTGATGCGGGGCGTACTAATGAAAAACTGTTTTTT.

The chain couples TRBV4-3 to TRBJ2-2; 10 positions agree with TRBD2. CDR3 length: 18 residues. The V gene's germline CDR1 is LGHNA and CDR2 YSLEER. V was pared by 3 bases and J by 2 bases, with 9 bases of the junction left unmatched. The CDR3 reads CASSQGLARGGNTGELFF. The CDR3 DNA is TGCGCCAGCAGCCAGGGACTAGCGAGAGGGGGCAACACCGGGGAGCTGTTTTTT.

Details on this clone: This specimen includes other DNA sequences encoding the same CDR3. This chain uses TRBV11-2 with TRBJ1-1; D unresolved. The CDR3 is 13 residues long. CDR1 is SGHAT and CDR2 is FQNNGV in the germline V gene. V was pared by 2 bases and J by 1 base, with 5 bases between. Written as DNA, the CDR3 is TGTGCCAGCAGCTTAAGGGCGAACACTGAAGCTTTCTTT. This gives the protein CASSLRANTEAFF.

This chain links TRBV6-5 with TRBJ2-5; D is perhaps TRBD1 or TRBD2 (5 bases each). CDR1 is MNHEY and CDR2 is SVGAGI in the germline V gene. The CDR3 has 12 amino acids. Trimming removed 8 bases at V and 7 bases at J, with 14 bases between. The CDR3 DNA reads as TGTGCCAGCCACGCGGGTAGGGGGACCCAGTACTTC. Amino acids: CASHAGRGTQYF.

This clone is a singleton in its sample. This sequence joins TRBV27 and TRBJ2-3; D is undetermined. This CDR3 contains 11 residues. Trimming stripped 8 bases from V and 2 bases from J, with 5 bases between. The germline CDR1 and CDR2 sequences are MNHEY and SMNVEV (reference sequence). CDR3 amino acids: CASGPTDTQYF. CDR3 DNA: TGTGCCAGCGGGCCCACAGATACGCAGTATTTT.

The V and J genes are TRBV10-3 and TRBJ1-3; 10 nucleotides match TRBD1. The trim removed 6 bases at V and 2 bases at J, leaving 4 bases unmatched. The CDR3 has 15 amino acids. CDR1 and CDR2 from the germline V gene are ENHRY and SYGVKD. The CDR3 DNA reads as TGTGCCATCAGCAGGACAGGGGGAACTGGAAACACCATATATTTT. Amino acid sequence: CAISRTGGTGNTIYF.

The chain joins TRBV15 to TRBJ2-3; unclear D gene. The V gene's germline CDR1 is LNHNV and CDR2 YYDKDF (reference sequence). The CDR3 has 13 amino acids. The V end was cut by 4 bases, the J end by 1 base, with 6 bases between. The CDR3 nucleotides read TGTGCCACCAGCAATAGGGGCACAGATACGCAGTATTTT. Amino acids: CATSNRGTDTQYF.

In nucleotides, the CDR3 is TGTGCCAGCAGCTTATCTGAGGGGGCGCGTAATGAGCAGTTCTTC. Translated: CASSLSEGARNEQFF. The genes are TRBV7-2 and TRBJ2-1, with 7 nucleotides matching TRBD1. After removal of 2 bases from V and 7 bases from J, the junction contained 8 bases not matched to a gene. Germline V gene lookup returns CDR1 SGHTA and CDR2 FQGNSA. This CDR3 spans 15 amino acids. The variable domain in full, with the rest retrieved from reference TRBV7-2 and TRBJ2-1, is GAGVSQSPSNKVTEKGKDVELRCDPISGHTALYWYRQSLGQGLEFLIYFQGNSAPDKSGLPSDRFSAERTGGSVSTLTIQRTQQEDSAVYLCASSLSEGARNEQFFGPGTRLTVL.

The chain recombines TRBV30 with TRBJ1-4; unclear D gene. The CDR3 spans 12 residues. Germline V gene lookup returns CDR1 GTSNPN and CDR2 SVGIG (reference sequence). Deletions cut 0 bases from V and 5 bases from J, with 4 bases between. DNA for the CDR3: TGTGCCTGGAGTGTACAGAATGAAAAACTGTTTTTT. This translates into CAWSVQNEKLFF.

This rearrangement joins TRBV6-5 to TRBJ2-7; 12 bases are a match to TRBD2. This CDR3 has 16 amino acids. Germline V lookup: CDR1 MNHEY, CDR2 SVGAGI. Trimming removed 2 bases from V and 3 bases from J; junction bases left unmatched: 5. The CDR3 is CASSYRLAGVIYEQYF. The CDR3 DNA follows: TGTGCCAGCAGTTACCGACTAGCGGGGGTTATCTACGAGCAGTACTTC.

The CDR3 nucleotides are TGTGCCAGCAGAATAGGAGCCTACGAGCAGTACTTC. Amino acids: CASRIGAYEQYF. The genes are TRBV7-2 and TRBJ2-7; D unclear. Germline V gene lookup returns CDR1 SGHTA and CDR2 FQGNSA. With 6 bases removed from V and 2 bases from J, the gap between germline ends came to 8 bases. The CDR3 is 12 amino acids.

This clone was seen more than once but under ten times. V is TRBV28 and J is TRBJ1-5; D unresolved. The CDR3 spans 13 residues. The germline V and J ends were trimmed by 7 bases and 10 bases, with 17 bases remaining between them. The germline V gene encodes CDR1 MDHEN and CDR2 SYDVKM. The CDR3 bases are TGTGCCAGCAATAACTTGGCCTTCCACCCCCAGCATTTT. Amino acid sequence: CASNNLAFHPQHF.

CDR3 sequence: CASSLEFPPGGYTF. The DNA of the CDR3 is TGTGCCAGCAGCTTGGAATTTCCCCCCGGAGGCTACACCTTC. The genes are TRBV5-4 and TRBJ1-2; the D is unclear. Trimming took off 0 bases at V and 8 bases at J, with 14 bases between the two ends. The CDR3 has 14 amino acids. Germline V gene lookup returns CDR1 SGHNT and CDR2 YYREEE (reference sequence).

This chain connects TRBV6-5 to TRBJ2-3; D not resolved. The germline gives CDR1 MNHEY, CDR2 SVGAGI. With 6 bases removed from V and 2 bases from J, the gap between germline ends came to 15 bases. CDR3 size: 15 residues. CDR3 sequence reads: CASRPTRAFTDTQYF. The CDR3 DNA is TGTGCCAGCAGACCGACAAGAGCTTTCACAGATACGCAGTATTTT.

The rearrangement uses TRBV4-3 and TRBJ2-7; no clear D. V gave up 0 bases and J gave up 7 bases, with 16 bases separating them. Germline V gene sequence: CDR1 LGHNA, CDR2 YSLEER. The CDR3 runs 15 residues. The CDR3 loop is CASSQDGAAPAEQYF. The CDR3 coding sequence is TGCGCCAGCAGCCAAGATGGAGCTGCCCCTGCGGAGCAGTACTTC.

The rearrangement joins TRBV5-1 to TRBJ1-5, with 8 nucleotides matching TRBD1. J was trimmed by 6 bases and V by 3 bases; bases with no gene match: 14. This CDR3 is built from 17 residues. CDR1 is SGHRS, CDR2 YFSETQ, per germline. The DNA for the CDR3 is TGCGCCAGCAGCTGGGCCCCAAGAGGACAGGGCGTTCAGCCCCAGCATTTT. Residues: CASSWAPRGQGVQPQHF.

The rearrangement uses TRBV2 and TRBJ1-2, with D possibly being TRBD1 (5 bases). The CDR3 totals 14 residues. V lost 5 bases and J 4 bases, leaving 14 bases between the germline ends. In germline, CDR1 is SNHLY, CDR2 FYNNEI. The CDR3 sequence: CASSQGERGYGYTF. In DNA, the CDR3 is TGTGCCAGCAGTCAAGGGGAGCGGGGCTATGGCTACACCTTC.

V usage is TRBV19 and J usage is TRBJ2-7, with TRBD1 identical over 7 bases. Germline CDR1 LNHDA, CDR2 SQIVND (reference sequence). With V trimmed by 6 bases and J by 4 bases, 6 bases remained unmatched. This CDR3 comprises 13 residues. The CDR3 DNA sequence: TGTGCCAGTAGCCGGGACAGAGGTTACGAGCAGTACTTC. It translates to CASSRDRGYEQYF. Full variable domain (missing parts from reference TRBV19 and TRBJ2-7): DGGITQSPKYLFRKEGQNVTLSCEQNLNHDAMYWYRQDPGQGLRLIYYSQIVNDFQKGDIAEGYSVSREKKESFPLTVTSAQKNPTAFYLCASSRDRGYEQYFGPGTRLTVT.

V gene TRBV7-2 combines with J gene TRBJ1-1; D remains ambiguous. V lost 2 bases and J lost 6, with 19 bases in between. CDR1 and CDR2 from the germline V gene are SGHTA and FQGNSA. The CDR3 sequence is 16 residues long. In DNA form, the CDR3 reads TGTGCCAGCAGCTTACGATCAGATCCTGGCTACTCTGAAGCTTTCTTT. Amino acid sequence: CASSLRSDPGYSEAFF.

The J gene is TRBJ2-7, the V gene TRBV4-3, with D tentatively TRBD2 (6 bases). Germline V gene lookup returns CDR1 LGHNA and CDR2 YSLEER. Trimming removed 3 bases from V and 7 bases from J, with 13 bases in between. This CDR3 region has 13 residues. CDR3 protein: CASSQPGRGEQYF. CDR3 coding DNA: TGCGCCAGCAGCCAGCCCGGACGGGGGGAGCAGTACTTC.

This chain links TRBV5-1 with TRBJ1-2, with 9 bases aligning to TRBD1. V was pared by 0 bases and J by 2 bases, with 2 bases of the junction left unmatched. The CDR3 consists of 15 residues. Germline CDR1 reads SGHRS; CDR2 reads YFSETQ. CDR3 in DNA: TGCGCCAGCAGCTTGGATGGGACAGGGAACTATGGCTACACCTTC. This translates into CASSLDGTGNYGYTF.

The chain joins TRBV6-5 to TRBJ2-7, with 7 bases fitting TRBD1. Germline V gives CDR1 MNHEY, CDR2 SVGAGI. Trimming took 0 bases from V and 3 from J; bases not matched to a gene: 5. This CDR3 is 15 amino acids long. The CDR3 loop is CASSYSTQGDYEQYF. The CDR3 region has the DNA TGTGCCAGCAGTTACTCGACGCAGGGGGACTACGAGCAGTACTTC.

This clone was seen a single time. The V call is TRBV10-2, the J call TRBJ2-2; 8 bases match TRBD2. CDR1 WSHSY and CDR2 SAAADI come from the germline V gene. The CDR3 spans 16 residues. The ends lost 6 bases at V and 7 bases at J; junction bases unmatched: 13. CDR3 coding DNA: TGCGCCAGCAGAGATAAAAGCGGGAGAGACAGCGGGGAGCTGTTTTTT. This codes for CASRDKSGRDSGELFF.

The count of this clone is one. The rearrangement joins TRBV4-1 to TRBJ2-7; TRBD1 matches at 8 bases. The CDR3 length is 13 residues. J gave up 3 bases and V 3 bases, and 1 base lay outside the gene matches. CDR1 is MGHRA, CDR2 YSYEKL, per germline. CDR3 amino acids: CASSQGQDYEQYF. In DNA form, the CDR3 reads TGCGCCAGCAGCCAGGGACAGGACTACGAGCAGTACTTC.

The rearrangement links TRBV28 to TRBJ2-1; D is possibly TRBD1 or TRBD2 (7 bases each). Between the trimmed V and J ends, which lost 2 bases and 8 bases, there was a span of 19 bases. The CDR3 runs to 16 residues. CDR1 and CDR2 from the germline V gene are MDHEN and SYDVKM. CDR3 region: CASSLGRGLVIDEQFF. CDR3 DNA sequence: TGTGCCAGCAGTTTAGGGAGGGGGCTGGTAATAGATGAGCAGTTCTTC.

The rearrangement joins TRBV6-1 to TRBJ2-1; 14 nucleotides align to TRBD2. V lost 6 bases, J lost 8 bases, and 6 bases stayed unmatched. The CDR3 sequence is 15 residues long. Germline V CDR1 and CDR2: MNHNS, SASEGT. CDR3 bases: TGTGCCAGCAGAAGACTAGCGGGAGGGGTGGATGAGCAGTTCTTC. As protein: CASRRLAGGVDEQFF.